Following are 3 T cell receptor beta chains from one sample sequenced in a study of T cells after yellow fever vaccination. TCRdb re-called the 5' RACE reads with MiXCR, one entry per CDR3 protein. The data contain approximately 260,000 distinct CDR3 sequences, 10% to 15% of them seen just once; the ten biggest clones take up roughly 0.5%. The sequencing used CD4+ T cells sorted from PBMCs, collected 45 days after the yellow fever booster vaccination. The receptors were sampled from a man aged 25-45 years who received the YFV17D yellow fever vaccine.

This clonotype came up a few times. The DNA for the CDR3 is TGCGCCAGCAGCACCCAGACAGATTACCTGTTGGGAGGTACGCAGTATTTT. Translation gives CASSTQTDYLLGGTQYF. The genes are TRBV5-1 and TRBJ2-3, with TRBD2 as a possible D gene (6 bases). Germline V lookup: CDR1 SGHRS, CDR2 YFSETQ. This CDR3 comprises 17 residues. V shed 4 bases and J shed 8 bases, with 26 bases lying between them.

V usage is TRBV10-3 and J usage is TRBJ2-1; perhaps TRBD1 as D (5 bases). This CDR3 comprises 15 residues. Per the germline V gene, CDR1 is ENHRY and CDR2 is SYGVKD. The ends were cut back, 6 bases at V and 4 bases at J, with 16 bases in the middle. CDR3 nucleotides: TGTGCCATCAGCCCCTCAAAAGGGGTTTACAATGAGCAGTTCTTC. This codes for CAISPSKGVYNEQFF.

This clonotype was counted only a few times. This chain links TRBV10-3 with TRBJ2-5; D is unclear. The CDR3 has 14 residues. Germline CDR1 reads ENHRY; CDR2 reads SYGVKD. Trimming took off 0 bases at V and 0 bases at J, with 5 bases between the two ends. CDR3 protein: CAISESTNQETQYF. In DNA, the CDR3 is TGTGCCATCAGTGAGTCCACAAACCAAGAGACCCAGTACTTC.